The T cell receptor (beta chain) under discussion was sequenced for a study of blood T cell repertoires in COVID-19. Per germline, CDR1 SGHNT and CDR2 YENEEA. CDR3 size: 17 residues. J lost 10 bases, V lost 3 bases, and 15 bases had no gene match. Method: immunoSEQ multiplex PCR; TCRdb's copy keeps in-frame clones and lacks some. The sample lists around 60,000 clones; approximately 86% were seen once. What was sequenced was peripheral blood. This TCR was sampled from a man in his forties with acute or convalescent COVID-19. This chain joins TRBV11-3 and TRBJ1-6; 7 nucleotides align to TRBD1. In DNA form, the CDR3 reads TGTGCCAGCAGCTTTAGTGTTGACAGGGAGAGTCGATCACCCCTCCACTTT. It is translated as CASSFSVDRESRSPLHF.